This TCR beta chain was obtained from a study of control samples from healthy donors and cancer patients. The germline V gene encodes CDR1 DFQATT and CDR2 SNEGSKA (reference sequence). CDR3 length equals 11 residues. Trimming stripped 5 bases from V and 4 bases from J, with 6 bases between. Using immunoSEQ multiplex PCR, the repertoire was profiled, and TCRdb retains in-frame clones only, with some absent. The sample lists about 89,000 clones, around nine tenths occurring once. The material sequenced was blood. This TCR came from a young man in good health. The chain uses TRBV20-1 and TRBJ1-3, with D uncertain. CDR3 sequence reads: CSASRGNTIYF. In DNA form, the CDR3 reads TGCAGTGCTTCCAGGGGAAACACCATATATTTT.